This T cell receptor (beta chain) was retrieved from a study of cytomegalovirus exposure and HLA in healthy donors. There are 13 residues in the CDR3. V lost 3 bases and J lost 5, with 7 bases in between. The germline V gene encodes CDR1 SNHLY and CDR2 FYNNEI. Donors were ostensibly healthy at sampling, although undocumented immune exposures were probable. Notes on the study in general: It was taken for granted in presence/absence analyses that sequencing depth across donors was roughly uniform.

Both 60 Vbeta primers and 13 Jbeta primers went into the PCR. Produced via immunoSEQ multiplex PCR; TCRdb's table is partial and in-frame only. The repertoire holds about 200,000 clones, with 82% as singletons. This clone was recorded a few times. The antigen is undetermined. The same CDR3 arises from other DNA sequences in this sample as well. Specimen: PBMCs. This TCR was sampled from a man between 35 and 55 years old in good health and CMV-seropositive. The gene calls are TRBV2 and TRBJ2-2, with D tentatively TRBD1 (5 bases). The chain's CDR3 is CASSDPGTGELFF. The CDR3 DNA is TGTGCCAGCAGTGACCCAGGGACCGGGGAGCTGTTTTTT.